Each of the 7 T cell receptor beta chains below was sequenced from the same sample in a study of T-cell memory formation after mild COVID-19. TCRdb independently ran MiXCR on the 5' RACE reads; one entry per CDR3 protein. This table has about 610,000 distinct CDR3 sequences, about 18% appearing once. Sequencing was done on a sample of PBMCs or a T cell subset sorted from them (not recorded which). Source of these receptors: an adult woman who had mild COVID-19 (a few samples of this study predate the infection). Cell type and time point are not known.

V gene TRBV5-1 combines with J gene TRBJ2-5, with D perhaps being TRBD1 or TRBD2 (5 bases each). Germline loops: CDR1 SGHRS, CDR2 YFSETQ. Trimming shortened V by 3 bases and J by 0 bases, and 9 bases separated the two germline ends. This CDR3 region has 14 residues. The CDR3 here is CASSSGRYQETQYF. CDR3 bases: TGCGCCAGCAGCTCGGGACGGTACCAAGAGACCCAGTACTTC.

The sample holds a few counts of this clonotype. V and J are TRBV29-1 and TRBJ1-2; D not resolved. Deletions cut 0 bases from V and 8 bases from J, with 16 bases between. Germline-derived CDR1 and CDR2 are SQVTM and ANQGSEA. The CDR3 sequence is 14 residues long. In DNA, the CDR3 is TGCAGCGTTGAAGACCAGGCTAGGGTAAACGGCTACACCTTC. It is translated as CSVEDQARVNGYTF.

The chain joins TRBV9 to TRBJ2-3; perhaps TRBD2 as D (7 bases). V was clipped by 6 bases and J by 4 bases, with 12 bases between them. The CDR3 extends over 13 amino acids. Germline V gene sequence: CDR1 SGDLS, CDR2 YYNGEE. The CDR3 DNA reads as TGTGCCAGCAACATGGGGGGGCCAGATACGCAGTATTTT. Amino acid sequence: CASNMGGPDTQYF.

V is TRBV19 and J is TRBJ2-7; D remains ambiguous. Per germline, CDR1 LNHDA and CDR2 SQIVND (reference sequence). This CDR3 spans 11 amino acids. V was cut by 8 bases and J by 4 bases, with 9 bases left in between. CDR3 sequence reads: CASGETYEQYF. CDR3 coding DNA: TGTGCCAGTGGTGAAACTTACGAGCAGTACTTC. Drawing the rest from reference TRBV19 and TRBJ2-7, the complete variable domain is DGGITQSPKYLFRKEGQNVTLSCEQNLNHDAMYWYRQDPGQGLRLIYYSQIVNDFQKGDIAEGYSVSREKKESFPLTVTSAQKNPTAFYLCASGETYEQYFGPGTRLTVT.

This clonotype was counted ten times or more. The chain combines TRBV29-1 with TRBJ2-7; TRBD2 is a possible D gene (7 bases). Germline V CDR1 and CDR2: SQVTM, ANQGSEA. V lost 5 bases and J lost 5, with 16 bases in between. CDR3 size: 13 residues. The CDR3 nucleotides read TGCAGCGTTAGGAGGGGGGGCCGGGACGAGCAGTACTTC. It is translated as CSVRRGGRDEQYF.

This chain connects TRBV20-1 to TRBJ2-3, with a weak D call TRBD2 (7 bases). The germline gives CDR1 DFQATT, CDR2 SNEGSKA (reference sequence). V lost 3 bases, J lost 5 bases, and 15 bases lay in between. This CDR3 is built from 14 residues. The CDR3 DNA follows: TGCAGTGCTAGTGAGGGGGGGCGGAGAGATACGCAGTATTTT. This gives the protein CSASEGGRRDTQYF.

The CDR3 is CASSPFYGTDTQYF. CDR3 sequence (DNA): TGTGCCAGCAGTCCTTTTTATGGCACAGATACGCAGTATTTT. V is TRBV12-3 or TRBV12-4 and J is TRBJ2-3, with D unclear. The CDR3 loop spans 14 amino acids. Trimming took 5 bases from V and 1 from J, leaving 10 bases between them.